The 25 T cell receptor beta chains below were found in one sample sequenced in a study of cytomegalovirus exposure and HLA in healthy donors. Both 60 Vbeta primers and 13 Jbeta primers went into the PCR. Produced via immunoSEQ multiplex PCR; TCRdb's table is partial and in-frame only. Of about 190,000 clones listed, around 67% are singletons. What was sequenced was PBMCs. Receptors originate from a woman aged 25-40 years in good health and CMV-seropositive.

The V and J genes are TRBV19 and TRBJ2-2; 7 nucleotides align to TRBD2. The CDR3 sequence is 15 residues long. J lost 5 bases, V lost 10 bases, and 13 bases had no gene match. CDR1 and CDR2 from the germline V gene are LNHDA and SQIVND (reference sequence). The CDR3 DNA reads as TGTGCCACTCGAGAGGGAGGGATTGGAACCGGGGAGCTGTTTTTT. Its protein product is CATREGGIGTGELFF.

The chain has TRBV5-1 and TRBJ2-7, with D maybe TRBD2 (5 bases). In germline, CDR1 is SGHRS, CDR2 YFSETQ. This CDR3 is 13 amino acids long. The V and J ends lost 0 bases and 7 bases respectively, with 11 bases between them. The CDR3 DNA follows: TGCGCCAGCAGCTTGGCTGGACCGGGAGAGCAGTACTTC. It yields the protein CASSLAGPGEQYF.

In this sample, this clone turned up once. This chain joins TRBV2 and TRBJ2-1, with D unresolved. The germline gives CDR1 SNHLY, CDR2 FYNNEI. V lost 3 bases and J 9 bases, leaving 12 bases between the germline ends. The CDR3 is made up of 13 amino acids. CDR3 bases: TGTGCCAGCAGTGATCGACTGTTGGGTGAGCAGTTCTTC. It yields the protein CASSDRLLGEQFF.

This clone occurred a few times. As DNA, the CDR3 is TGTGCCAGCAGCCAAGGTCGGAGTAGCGGGAATCTGAACACCGGGGAGCTGTTTTTT. Translating gives CASSQGRSSGNLNTGELFF. The V gene is TRBV4-2, the J gene TRBJ2-2; TRBD2 agrees at 8 bases. The CDR3 has 19 amino acids. Germline trimming cut 1 base from V and 1 base from J; bases unmatched to any gene: 11. Germline values: CDR1 LGHNA, CDR2 YNFKEQ.

This chain uses TRBV6-5 with TRBJ1-2; 7 bases are a match to TRBD1. The CDR3 loop spans 14 amino acids. Germline V gives CDR1 MNHEY, CDR2 SVGAGI. V was pared by 0 bases and J by 5 bases, with 3 bases of the junction left unmatched. Here the CDR3 DNA reads TGTGCCAGCAGTTACTCCTTGACAGGGTATGGCTACACCTTC. It specifies CASSYSLTGYGYTF.

The V gene is TRBV28, the J gene TRBJ2-6; perhaps TRBD1 as D (6 bases). Germline V gene data show CDR1 as MDHEN and CDR2 as SYDVKM. Deletions cut 2 bases from V and 6 bases from J, with 11 bases between. CDR3 size: 15 residues. CDR3 in amino acids: CASSLEQGEANVLTF. In DNA, the CDR3 is TGTGCCAGCAGTTTAGAACAGGGCGAGGCCAACGTCCTGACTTTC.

The CDR3 loop reads CASSLPWGEKLFF. The CDR3, as DNA: TGTGCCAGCAGCTTGCCATGGGGCGAAAAACTGTTTTTT. V gene TRBV11-2 combines with J gene TRBJ1-4, with a possible D match to TRBD1 (5 bases). The CDR3 extends over 13 amino acids. The V and J ends lost 3 bases and 8 bases respectively, with 10 bases between them. CDR1 is SGHAT, CDR2 FQNNGV, per germline. Looking up the rest from reference TRBV11-2 and TRBJ1-4 gives the full variable domain: EAGVAQSPRYKIIEKRQSVAFWCNPISGHATLYWYQQILGQGPKLLIQFQNNGVVDDSQLPKDRFSAERLKGVDSTLKIQPAKLEDSAVYLCASSLPWGEKLFFGSGTQLSVL.

V and J are TRBV28 and TRBJ2-5, with a tentative D call TRBD2 (7 bases). This CDR3 contains 15 residues. Looked up from germline, CDR1 is MDHEN and CDR2 is SYDVKM. The germline V and J ends were trimmed by 5 bases and 1 base, with 14 bases remaining between them. This CDR3 reads CASSPGRGIQETQYF. In DNA form, the CDR3 reads TGTGCCAGCAGTCCAGGGAGGGGGATCCAAGAGACCCAGTACTTC.

The V call is TRBV5-1, the J call TRBJ2-7; tentative D call: TRBD2 (5 bases). The CDR3 is 15 residues long. The germline CDR1 and CDR2 sequences are SGHRS and YFSETQ. Trimming removed 1 base from V and 1 base from J, with 12 bases in between. CDR3 amino acids: CASSLSGSASYEQYF. CDR3 DNA: TGCGCCAGCAGCTTGTCGGGATCCGCGTCCTACGAGCAGTACTTC.

The V and J genes are TRBV7-9 and TRBJ2-2; TRBD2 aligns across 9 bases. Per the germline V gene, CDR1 is SEHNR and CDR2 is FQNEAQ (reference sequence). Unmatched junction bases numbered 0, after V lost 1 base and J lost 0 bases. The CDR3 is 16 amino acids. CDR3 coding DNA: TGTGCCAGCAGCTTAGTAGCGGGGGCGAACACCGGGGAGCTGTTTTTT. Amino acids: CASSLVAGANTGELFF.

The rearrangement uses TRBV14 and TRBJ2-5; D is unclear. The DNA end favors TRBJ2-7, so the J call may be wrong. Germline V gene lookup returns CDR1 SGHDN and CDR2 FVKESK. This CDR3 contains 13 residues. The CDR3 here is CASSQESIYEQYF. As DNA, the CDR3 is TGTGCCAGCAGCCAAGAGTCCATCTACGAGCAGTACTTC.

The V gene is TRBV27, the J gene TRBJ2-7; 9 positions agree with TRBD1. The V gene's germline CDR1 is MNHEY and CDR2 SMNVEV (reference sequence). The J segment lost 5 bases and the V segment lost 7 bases, leaving 12 bases of the junction unmatched. This CDR3 contains 15 residues. CDR3 amino acids: CASISLGTGNHEQYF. CDR3 DNA: TGTGCCAGCATTTCATTGGGGACAGGGAATCACGAGCAGTACTTC.

J is TRBJ2-5 and V is TRBV5-1; 8 nucleotides line up with TRBD2. Germline values: CDR1 SGHRS, CDR2 YFSETQ. V lost 4 bases, J lost 5 bases, and 10 bases stayed unmatched. The CDR3 sequence is 15 residues long. The CDR3 is CASSHLSREGETQYF. CDR3 DNA sequence: TGCGCCAGCAGCCACCTATCACGGGAGGGGGAGACCCAGTACTTC.

The chain employs TRBV5-5 and TRBJ1-1, with TRBD1 identical over 7 bases. CDR3 length: 14 residues. Germline V lookup: CDR1 SGHKS, CDR2 YYEKEE (reference sequence). Trimming took 1 base from V and 11 from J; bases not matched to a gene: 11. The CDR3 DNA reads TGTGCCAGCAGCTTGCAGGACAGGTCAGGATGGGCTTTCTTT. Translating gives CASSLQDRSGWAFF.

The chain recombines TRBV4-1 with TRBJ2-5; D perhaps matches TRBD2 (6 bases). CDR3 length: 13 amino acids. V was trimmed by 4 bases and J by 2 bases, leaving 8 bases between them. Germline V gene sequence: CDR1 MGHRA, CDR2 YSYEKL. The CDR3 here is CASSRRVQETQYF. The CDR3 coding sequence is TGCGCCAGCAGCCGGAGGGTGCAAGAGACCCAGTACTTC.

Turning to this clone: Other DNA variants within this sample encode the same CDR3. This chain joins TRBV19 and TRBJ1-1; no reliable D call. Germline CDR1 reads LNHDA; CDR2 reads SQIVND (reference sequence). V was trimmed by 7 bases and J by 2 bases, leaving 8 bases between them. The CDR3 loop spans 12 amino acids. CDR3 in amino acids: CASNTGNTEAFF. In DNA, the CDR3 is TGTGCCAGTAATACGGGAAACACTGAAGCTTTCTTT.

The chain joins TRBV7-9 to TRBJ1-1; 7 bases match TRBD1. Germline loops: CDR1 SEHNR, CDR2 FQNEAQ (reference sequence). This CDR3 is 15 amino acids long. V dropped 1 base and J dropped 5; count of bases not matched to a gene: 7. CDR3 nucleotides: TGTGCCAGCAGCTTAGTGGTAGGGGGCGCGACTGAAGCTTTCTTT. Protein sequence: CASSLVVGGATEAFF.

The rearrangement joins TRBV7-9 to TRBJ2-3, with a weak D call TRBD1 (8 bases). V lost 5 bases to trimming and J lost 1 base, with 13 bases between them. Per the germline V gene, CDR1 is SEHNR and CDR2 is FQNEAQ (reference sequence). The CDR3 totals 15 residues. The CDR3 loop is CASSLTGGGTDTQYF. In DNA, the CDR3 is TGTGCCAGCAGCCTAACAGGGGGGGGCACAGATACGCAGTATTTT.

This clone was detected only once. This rearrangement joins TRBV5-1 to TRBJ2-7, with TRBD2 as a possible D gene (6 bases). Germline CDR1 and CDR2: SGHRS and YFSETQ. The CDR3 runs 14 residues. V lost 4 bases and J 0 bases, leaving 11 bases between the germline ends. CDR3 sequence reads: CASSQHGSSYEQYF. The DNA of the CDR3 is TGCGCCAGCAGCCAACACGGGAGCTCCTACGAGCAGTACTTC.

This clone showed up just a few times. This chain joins TRBV7-2 and TRBJ2-3; weak D call: TRBD2 (5 bases). CDR3 size: 16 residues. Per germline, CDR1 SGHTA and CDR2 FQGNSA. The V end lost 8 bases, the J end lost 2 bases, and 20 bases lay between the germline ends. The CDR3 loop is CASVLPFAGSTDTQYF. The CDR3 DNA reads TGTGCCAGCGTGCTCCCGTTCGCGGGTTCCACAGATACGCAGTATTTT.

V and J are TRBV5-1 and TRBJ1-1; possible D gene TRBD1, 5 bases. This CDR3 has 15 residues. Trimming stripped 1 base from V and 2 bases from J, with 12 bases between. The germline V gene encodes CDR1 SGHRS and CDR2 YFSETQ. CDR3 in DNA: TGCGCCAGCAGCTTGAGGGGATTGGGCAACACTGAAGCTTTCTTT. Translation gives CASSLRGLGNTEAFF.

This clone was seen a few times. The rearrangement joins TRBV19 to TRBJ2-3, with 8 bases aligning to TRBD2. The V and J ends lost 6 bases and 5 bases, in that order; junction bases with no gene match: 10. This CDR3 has 15 residues. CDR1 and CDR2 (germline): LNHDA, SQIVND (reference sequence). The CDR3 here is CASSPGSGSGDTQYF. In nucleotides, the CDR3 is TGTGCCAGTAGCCCGGGGAGCGGGAGCGGAGATACGCAGTATTTT.

V usage is TRBV28 and J usage is TRBJ1-1; D unclear. Germline lookup yields CDR1 MDHEN and CDR2 SYDVKM. V gave up 3 bases and J gave up 4 bases, with 12 bases separating them. The CDR3 is 14 residues long. The DNA for the CDR3 is TGTGCCAGCAGTTTCGCAGGCATCTCCACTGAAGCTTTCTTT. Amino acid sequence: CASSFAGISTEAFF.

The gene calls are TRBV4-1 and TRBJ2-3, with TRBD1 as a possible D gene (5 bases). Trimming removed 0 bases at V and 6 bases at J, with 16 bases between. This CDR3 region has 16 residues. In germline, CDR1 is MGHRA, CDR2 YSYEKL. The CDR3 reads CASSQDGVLGPDTQYF. CDR3 nucleotides: TGCGCCAGCAGCCAAGATGGGGTTTTGGGGCCGGATACGCAGTATTTT.

The chain employs TRBV2 and TRBJ2-1; 9 bases are a match to TRBD1. From germline, CDR1 is SNHLY and CDR2 FYNNEI. Trimming took 3 bases from V and 7 from J; bases not matched to a gene: 13. The CDR3 has 17 residues. The CDR3 protein is CASSERGTGRSGNEQFF. CDR3 nucleotides: TGTGCCAGCAGTGAGAGGGGGACAGGGCGGTCGGGGAATGAGCAGTTCTTC.